The 5 T cell receptor beta chains below come from one sample, sequenced in a study of blood T cell repertoires in COVID-19. Sequencing was performed with immunoSEQ multiplex PCR; in TCRdb, only in-frame clones are kept and a portion is missing. The sample has around 700,000 clones, 85% to 90% seen once. The sample comprised peripheral blood. Every receptor here comes from a woman between 18 and 29 years old with acute or convalescent COVID-19.

The rearrangement joins TRBV7-2 to TRBJ1-6; TRBD1 matches at 8 bases. Trimming took 8 bases from V and 10 from J; bases not matched to a gene: 10. CDR3 length: 14 amino acids. Germline V gives CDR1 SGHTA, CDR2 FQGNSA. CDR3 sequence (DNA): TGTGCCAGCCCCCGACAGGGGAGGGGATCACCCCTCCACTTT. Its protein is CASPRQGRGSPLHF.

The chain links TRBV3-1 (or the pseudogene TRBV3-2) to TRBJ1-1; D is possibly TRBD1 (5 bases). The germline V gene encodes CDR1 LGHDT and CDR2 YNNKEL (reference sequence). This CDR3 contains 14 residues. The V end lost 4 bases, the J end lost 8 bases, and 17 bases lay between the germline ends. The DNA for the CDR3 is TGTGCCAGCAGCCTCGCAGGAGGGGCGATGGAAGCTTTCTTT. Protein product: CASSLAGGAMEAFF.

CDR3 loop: CASSPNSGVGYTF. Here the CDR3 DNA reads TGTGCCAGCAGCCCGAACAGTGGCGTTGGCTACACCTTC. This chain connects TRBV3-1 (or the pseudogene TRBV3-2) to TRBJ1-2, with D unclear. Germline CDR1 is LGHDT and CDR2 is YNNKEL (reference sequence). The CDR3 contains 13 residues. V lost 4 bases and J lost 7, with 13 bases in between.

J is TRBJ2-7 and V is TRBV6-5; TRBD1 matches at 7 bases. CDR3 length: 13 residues. Germline V gene sequence: CDR1 MNHEY, CDR2 SVGAGI. The V segment lost 6 bases and the J segment 3 bases; nucleotides outside the gene matches: 5. CDR3 sequence reads: CASRGQADYEQYF. The CDR3 nucleotides read TGTGCCAGCAGAGGACAGGCTGACTACGAGCAGTACTTC.

This clone was detected once. V gene TRBV4-2 combines with J gene TRBJ1-2, with D hard to call. Trimming removed 0 bases from V and 7 bases from J, with 6 bases in between. The CDR3 length is 12 residues. Germline V lookup: CDR1 LGHNA, CDR2 YNFKEQ. The CDR3 reads CASSQEEVGYTF. CDR3 nucleotide sequence: TGTGCCAGCAGCCAAGAGGAGGTTGGCTACACCTTC.